This TCR beta chain emerged from a study of Graves' ophthalmopathy and Graves' hyperthyroidism. V was shortened by 4 bases and J by 3 bases, with 12 bases between the two germline ends. The CDR3 runs 14 residues. Germline CDR1 and CDR2: MNHNS and SASEGT. RNA served as the template for amplifying TCR beta CDR3 regions. HTBI-primed RT-PCR formed the first round, and a multiplex PCR formed the second. TCRdb re-analysed the multiplex PCR reads in MiXCR, keeping a single row per CDR3 protein. The repertoire has hundreds of thousands of distinct CDR3 sequences, 20% to 25% of them found once; the top ten carry under 3.5%.

This rearrangement joins TRBV6-1 to TRBJ1-1; D is perhaps TRBD1 (5 bases). Input material: peripheral blood. This clonotype was obtained from a woman aged 18 to 35 with stable Graves' hyperthyroidism. Here the CDR3 reads CASSAGRTYTEAFF. The CDR3 nucleotides are TGTGCCAGCAGTGCGGGACGGACTTACACTGAAGCTTTCTTT.